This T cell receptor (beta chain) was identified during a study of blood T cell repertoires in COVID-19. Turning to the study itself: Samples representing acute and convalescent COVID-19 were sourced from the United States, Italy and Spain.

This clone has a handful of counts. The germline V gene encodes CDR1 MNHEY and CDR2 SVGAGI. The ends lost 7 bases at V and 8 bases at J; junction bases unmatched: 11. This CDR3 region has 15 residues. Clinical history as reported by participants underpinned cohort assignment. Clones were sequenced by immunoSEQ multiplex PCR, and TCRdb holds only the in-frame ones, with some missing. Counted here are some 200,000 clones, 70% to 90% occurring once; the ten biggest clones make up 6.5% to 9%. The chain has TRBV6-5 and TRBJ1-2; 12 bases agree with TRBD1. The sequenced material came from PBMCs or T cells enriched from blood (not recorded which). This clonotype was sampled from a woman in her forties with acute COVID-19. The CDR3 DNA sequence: TGTGCCAGCATTCTAACGGGACAGGGGGCCGGAGGCTACACCTTC. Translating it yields CASILTGQGAGGYTF.